The 8 T cell receptor beta chains below were found in one sample sequenced in a study of CD8+ T cells in alopecia areata. As for treatment: oral pan-JAK inhibitor, 5-10 mg twice daily. Extracted RNA was reverse transcribed, and the resulting cDNA served as sequencing template. The protocol was immunoSEQ multiplex PCR, while the TCRdb copy is restricted to in-frame clones and leaves out a portion. The sample shows roughly 280,000 clones, about 60% of them seen only once. Specimen: CD4+ T cells sorted from blood, collected at week 52, from a patient treated with tofacitinib. The receptors were gathered from a human donor with alopecia areata.

There are a few counts of this clone. The chain joins TRBV5-1 to TRBJ2-7; possibly TRBD1 for D (6 bases). V was trimmed by 0 bases and J by 13 bases, leaving 11 bases between them. Per the germline V gene, CDR1 is SGHRS and CDR2 is YFSETQ. CDR3 size: 11 residues. The CDR3 spells CASSLAGTLYF. CDR3 nucleotide sequence: TGCGCCAGCAGCTTGGCCGGGACACTCTACTTC.

V usage is TRBV30 and J usage is TRBJ2-7; 10 bases fit TRBD1. V dropped 3 bases and J dropped 0; count of bases not matched to a gene: 2. Germline lookup yields CDR1 GTSNPN and CDR2 SVGIG (reference sequence). The CDR3 consists of 14 residues. The CDR3 DNA reads as TGTGCCTGGAGGGGACAGGGGAGCTCCTACGAGCAGTACTTC. It is translated as CAWRGQGSSYEQYF. Full variable domain (rest looked up from reference TRBV30 and TRBJ2-7): SQTIHQWPATLVQPVGSPLSLECTVEGTSNPNLYWYRQAAGRGLQLLFYSVGIGQISSEVPQNLSASRPQDRQFILSSKKLLLSDSGFYLCAWRGQGSSYEQYFGPGTRLTVT.

The chain joins TRBV2 to TRBJ1-1; D remains ambiguous. The CDR3 is 12 residues long. V was trimmed by 6 bases and J by 6 bases, leaving 11 bases between them. Germline values: CDR1 SNHLY, CDR2 FYNNEI. DNA of the CDR3: TGTGCCAGCAGGGCGGTTGGGCCTGAAGCTTTCTTT. It specifies CASRAVGPEAFF. Combining the CDR3 with reference TRBV2 and TRBJ1-1 gives the whole variable domain EPEVTQTPSHQVTQMGQEVILRCVPISNHLYFYWYRQILGQKVEFLVSFYNNEISEKSEIFDDQFSVERPDGSNFTLKIRSTKLEDSAMYFCASRAVGPEAFFGQGTRLTVV.

The chain recombines TRBV9 with TRBJ2-2; D unclear. Deletions cut 0 bases from V and 4 bases from J, with 10 bases between. Germline CDR1 is SGDLS and CDR2 is YYNGEE. The CDR3 runs to 15 residues. The CDR3 nucleotides read TGTGCCAGCAGCGTAGGGTCAGCCATCACCGGGGAGCTGTTTTTT. Translation: CASSVGSAITGELFF.

This sequence joins TRBV29-1 and TRBJ2-6; perhaps TRBD2 as D (5 bases). Deletions cut 7 bases from V and 2 bases from J, with 9 bases between. Germline assignment: CDR1 SQVTM and CDR2 ANQGSEA. This CDR3 has 13 amino acids. CDR3 bases: TGCAGCGCCCGAGGGACTGGGGCCAACGTCCTGACTTTC. This encodes CSARGTGANVLTF.

The rearrangement links TRBV2 to TRBJ2-2; no firm D call. Germline values: CDR1 SNHLY, CDR2 FYNNEI. V shed 4 bases and J shed 0 bases, with 9 bases lying between them. CDR3 size: 15 residues. The CDR3 sequence is CASSVYGPNTGELFF. The CDR3 bases are TGTGCCAGCAGTGTGTATGGACCGAACACCGGGGAGCTGTTTTTT.

The rearrangement uses TRBV4-3 and TRBJ2-5, with 11 bases identical to TRBD2. Per the germline V gene, CDR1 is LGHNA and CDR2 is YSLEER. Trimming took 1 base from V and 1 from J; bases not matched to a gene: 2. This CDR3 has 16 amino acids. The CDR3 DNA is TGCGCCAGCAGCCAAGGGACTAGCGGGTTCCAAGAGACCCAGTACTTC. Amino acids: CASSQGTSGFQETQYF.

The chain couples TRBV9 to TRBJ1-2, with D tentatively TRBD1 (5 bases). Looked up from germline, CDR1 is SGDLS and CDR2 is YYNGEE. This CDR3 spans 14 amino acids. The ends were cut back, 3 bases at V and 0 bases at J, with 9 bases in the middle. CDR3 loop: CASSALTANYGYTF. The CDR3 coding sequence is TGTGCCAGCAGCGCCTTGACAGCTAACTATGGCTACACCTTC.